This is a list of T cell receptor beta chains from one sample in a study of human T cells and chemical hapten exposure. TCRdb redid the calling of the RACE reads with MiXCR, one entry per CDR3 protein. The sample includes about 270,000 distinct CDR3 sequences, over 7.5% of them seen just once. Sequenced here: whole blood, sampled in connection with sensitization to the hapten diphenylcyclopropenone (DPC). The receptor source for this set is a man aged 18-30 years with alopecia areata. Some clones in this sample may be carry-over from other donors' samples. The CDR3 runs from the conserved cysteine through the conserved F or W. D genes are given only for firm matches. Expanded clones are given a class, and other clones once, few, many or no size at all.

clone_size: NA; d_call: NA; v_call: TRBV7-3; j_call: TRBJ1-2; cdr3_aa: CASSLAGEDYGYTF; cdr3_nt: TGTGCCAGCAGCTTAGCAGGGGAGGACTATGGCTACACCTTC
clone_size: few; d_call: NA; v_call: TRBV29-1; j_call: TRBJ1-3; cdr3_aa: CSVEDTTGGNTIYF; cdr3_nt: TGCAGCGTTGAAGATACGACAGGTGGAAACACCATATATTTT
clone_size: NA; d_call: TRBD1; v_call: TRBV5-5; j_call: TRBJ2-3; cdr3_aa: CASTRRTGDSDTQYF; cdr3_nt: TGTGCCAGCACCCGGCGGACAGGGGATTCAGATACGCAGTATTTT
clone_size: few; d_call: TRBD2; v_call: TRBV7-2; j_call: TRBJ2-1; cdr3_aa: CASSGTSGGSSYNEQFF; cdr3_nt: TGTGCCAGCAGCGGGACTAGCGGGGGGAGCTCCTACAATGAGCAGTTCTTC
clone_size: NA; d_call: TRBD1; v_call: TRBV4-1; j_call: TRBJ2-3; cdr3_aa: CASSLYLDRGDTDTQYF; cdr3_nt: TGCGCCAGCAGCCTATACCTGGACAGGGGGGACACAGATACGCAGTATTTT
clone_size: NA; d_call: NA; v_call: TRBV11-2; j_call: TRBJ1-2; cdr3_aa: CASSLAPESGYTF; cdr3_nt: TGTGCCAGCAGCTTAGCCCCCGAATCCGGCTACACCTTC
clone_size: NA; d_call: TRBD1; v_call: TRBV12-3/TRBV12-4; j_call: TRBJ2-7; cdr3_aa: CASSFDRGGFEQYF; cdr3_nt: TGTGCCAGCAGTTTTGACAGGGGGGGTTTTGAGCAGTACTTC
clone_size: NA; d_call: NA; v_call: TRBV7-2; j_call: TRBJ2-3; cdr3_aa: CASSLTGGADTQYF; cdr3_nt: TGTGCCAGCAGCTTAACTGGCGGGGCAGATACGCAGTATTTT
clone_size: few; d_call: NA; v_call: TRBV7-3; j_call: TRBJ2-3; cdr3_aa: CASSLRVSTDTQYF; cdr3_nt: TGTGCCAGCAGCTTGAGGGTTAGCACAGATACGCAGTATTTT
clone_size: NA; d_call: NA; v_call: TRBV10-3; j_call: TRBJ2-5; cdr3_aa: CAISPGTRRETQYF; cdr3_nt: TGTGCCATCAGTCCCGGGACGAGGAGGGAGACCCAGTACTTC
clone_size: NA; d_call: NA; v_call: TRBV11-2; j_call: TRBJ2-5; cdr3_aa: CASSFPPEVQETQYF; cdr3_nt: TGTGCCAGCAGCTTTCCCCCGGAGGTCCAAGAGACCCAGTACTTC
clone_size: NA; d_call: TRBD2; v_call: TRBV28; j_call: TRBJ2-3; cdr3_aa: CASSLGTSGYLDTQYF; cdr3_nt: TGTGCCAGCAGTTTAGGGACTAGCGGGTACTTAGATACGCAGTATTTT
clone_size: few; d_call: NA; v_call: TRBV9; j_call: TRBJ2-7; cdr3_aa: CASSPQPFYEQYF; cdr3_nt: TGTGCCAGCAGCCCCCAACCTTTCTACGAGCAGTACTTC
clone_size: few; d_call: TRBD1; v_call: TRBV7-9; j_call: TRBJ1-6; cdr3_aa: CASSRTGAILSSYNSPLHF; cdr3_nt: TGTGCCAGCAGCCGGACAGGGGCGATCCTGAGCTCCTATAATTCACCCCTCCACTTT
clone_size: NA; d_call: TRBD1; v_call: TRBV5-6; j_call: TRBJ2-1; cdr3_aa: CASSSYTGGDYNEQFF; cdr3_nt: TGTGCCAGCAGCTCATATACAGGGGGCGACTACAATGAGCAGTTCTTC
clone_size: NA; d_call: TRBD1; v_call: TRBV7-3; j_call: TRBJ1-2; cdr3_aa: CASSIGTGDGYTF; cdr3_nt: TGTGCCAGCAGCATCGGGACAGGGGACGGCTACACCTTC
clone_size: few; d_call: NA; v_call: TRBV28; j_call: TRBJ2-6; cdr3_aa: CASSFISSGANVLTF; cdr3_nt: TGTGCCAGCAGTTTTATTAGCTCTGGGGCCAACGTCCTGACTTTC
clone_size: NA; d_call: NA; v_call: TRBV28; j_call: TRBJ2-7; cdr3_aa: CASSRSGDVSYEQYF; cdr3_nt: TGTGCCAGCAGCCGATCCGGAGACGTTTCCTACGAGCAGTACTTC
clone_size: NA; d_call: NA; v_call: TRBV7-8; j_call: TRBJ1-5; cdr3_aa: CASSLRRGVNQPQHF; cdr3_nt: TGTGCCAGCAGCTTGAGGAGGGGCGTCAATCAGCCCCAGCATTTT
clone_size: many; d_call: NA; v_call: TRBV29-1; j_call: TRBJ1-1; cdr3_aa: CSVEGGRGRTEAFF; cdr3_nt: TGCAGCGTTGAGGGGGGCAGGGGTCGTACTGAAGCTTTCTTT
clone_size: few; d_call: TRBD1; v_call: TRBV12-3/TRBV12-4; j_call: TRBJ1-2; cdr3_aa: CASRAGTGGIDYGYTF; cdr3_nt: TGTGCCAGCAGGGCCGGGACAGGGGGCATCGACTATGGCTACACCTTC
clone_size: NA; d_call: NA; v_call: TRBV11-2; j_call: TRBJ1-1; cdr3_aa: CASSPSLWGDTEAFF; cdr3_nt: TGTGCCAGCAGCCCGAGTCTGTGGGGGGACACTGAAGCTTTCTTT
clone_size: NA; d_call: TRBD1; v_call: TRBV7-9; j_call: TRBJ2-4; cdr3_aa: CASSQIPGGARGDIQYF; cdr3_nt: TGTGCCAGCAGCCAGATCCCAGGGGGCGCACGCGGGGACATTCAGTACTTC
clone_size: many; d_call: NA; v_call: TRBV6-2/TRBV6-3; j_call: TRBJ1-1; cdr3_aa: CASSYWRGLGNTEAFF; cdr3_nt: TGTGCCAGCAGTTATTGGAGAGGGTTAGGGAACACTGAAGCTTTCTTT
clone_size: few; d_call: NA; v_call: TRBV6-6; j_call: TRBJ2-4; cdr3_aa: CASSYGDAGTKNIQYF; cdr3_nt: TGTGCCAGCAGTTATGGTGATGCTGGGACCAAAAACATTCAGTACTTC
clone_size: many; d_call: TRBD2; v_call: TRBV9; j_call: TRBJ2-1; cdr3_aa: CASSPRPAGGPDSNEQFF; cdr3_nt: TGTGCCAGCAGCCCGCGCCCCGCGGGGGGGCCCGACTCCAATGAGCAGTTCTTC
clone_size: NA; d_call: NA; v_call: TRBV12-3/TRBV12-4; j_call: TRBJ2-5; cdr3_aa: CASTYRRTPQETQYF; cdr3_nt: TGTGCCAGCACCTACCGACGGACCCCCCAAGAGACCCAGTACTTC
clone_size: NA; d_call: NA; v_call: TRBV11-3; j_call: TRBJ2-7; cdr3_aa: CASSLGMGDERPHEQYF; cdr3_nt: TGTGCCAGCAGCTTAGGAATGGGGGACGAAAGGCCCCACGAGCAGTACTTC
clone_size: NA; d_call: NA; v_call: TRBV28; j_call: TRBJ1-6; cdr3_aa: CASSSLRQGISPLHF; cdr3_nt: TGTGCCAGCAGTTCGCTTCGGCAGGGGATTTCACCCCTCCACTTT
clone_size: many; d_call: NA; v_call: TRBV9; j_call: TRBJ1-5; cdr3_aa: CASSVGDQPQHF; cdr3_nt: TGTGCCAGCAGCGTTGGAGATCAGCCCCAGCATTTT
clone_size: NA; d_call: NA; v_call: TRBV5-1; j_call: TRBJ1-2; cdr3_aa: CASSLFDSNYGYTF; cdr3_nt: TGCGCCAGCAGCTTGTTCGACTCGAACTATGGCTACACCTTC
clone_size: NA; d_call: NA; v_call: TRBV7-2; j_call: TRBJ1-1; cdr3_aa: CASSEARTEAFF; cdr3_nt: TGTGCCAGCAGCGAGGCCCGCACTGAAGCTTTCTTT
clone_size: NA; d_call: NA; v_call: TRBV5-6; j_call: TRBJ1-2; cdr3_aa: CASSANRAPNYGYTF; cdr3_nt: TGTGCCAGCAGCGCCAACAGGGCCCCTAACTATGGCTACACCTTC
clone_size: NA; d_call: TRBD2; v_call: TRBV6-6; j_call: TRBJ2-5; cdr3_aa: CASSYSIVGRGIDQETQYF; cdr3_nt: TGTGCCAGCAGTTACTCGATAGTTGGGCGGGGGATTGATCAAGAGACCCAGTACTTC
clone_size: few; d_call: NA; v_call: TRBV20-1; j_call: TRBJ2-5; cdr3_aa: CSSQRVVETQYF; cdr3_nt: TGCAGTTCACAGAGGGTTGTCGAGACCCAGTACTTC
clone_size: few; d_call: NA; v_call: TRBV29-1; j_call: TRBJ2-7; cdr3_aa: CSVRYGGYEQYF; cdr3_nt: TGCAGCGTTCGGTACGGAGGCTACGAGCAGTACTTC
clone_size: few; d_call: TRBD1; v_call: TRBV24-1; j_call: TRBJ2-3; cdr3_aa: CATSDARQGTDTQYF; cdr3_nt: TGTGCCACCAGTGACGCGAGACAGGGTACAGATACGCAGTATTTT
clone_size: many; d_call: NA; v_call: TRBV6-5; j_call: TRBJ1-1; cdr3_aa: CASSYTGGTEAFF; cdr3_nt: TGTGCCAGCAGTTATACTGGGGGCACTGAAGCTTTCTTT
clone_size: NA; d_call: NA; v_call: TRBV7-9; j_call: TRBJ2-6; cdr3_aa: CASTRVPLTGANVLTF; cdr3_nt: TGTGCCAGCACAAGAGTTCCACTAACTGGGGCCAACGTCCTGACTTTC
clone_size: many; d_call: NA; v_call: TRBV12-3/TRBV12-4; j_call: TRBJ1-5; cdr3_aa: CASSLRGSQPQHF; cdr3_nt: TGTGCCAGCAGTTTAAGGGGGAGTCAGCCCCAGCATTTT
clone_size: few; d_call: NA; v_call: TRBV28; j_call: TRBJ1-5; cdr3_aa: CASSLGGGWQPQHF; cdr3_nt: TGTGCCAGCAGTTTAGGGGGGGGCTGGCAGCCCCAGCATTTT
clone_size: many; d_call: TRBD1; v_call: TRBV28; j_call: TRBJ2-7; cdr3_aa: CASSLVGQGMYEQYF; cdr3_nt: TGTGCCAGCAGTTTGGTGGGACAGGGGATGTACGAGCAGTACTTC
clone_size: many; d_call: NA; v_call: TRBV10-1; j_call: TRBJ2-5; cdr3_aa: CASSRGSQETQYF; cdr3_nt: TGCGCCAGCAGTCGCGGGTCACAAGAGACCCAGTACTTC
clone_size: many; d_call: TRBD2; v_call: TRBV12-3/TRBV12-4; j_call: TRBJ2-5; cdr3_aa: CASSGGGRLGTQYF; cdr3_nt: TGTGCCAGCAGCGGCGGGGGAAGGCTCGGGACCCAGTACTTC
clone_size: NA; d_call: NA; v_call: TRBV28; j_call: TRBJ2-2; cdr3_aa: CASSLRRALTNTGELFF; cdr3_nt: TGTGCCAGCAGTTTAAGGAGGGCCCTAACGAACACCGGGGAGCTGTTTTTT
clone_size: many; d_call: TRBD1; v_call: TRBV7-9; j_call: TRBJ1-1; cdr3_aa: CASRYGQVNTEAFF; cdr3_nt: TGTGCCAGCAGGTACGGACAGGTGAACACTGAAGCTTTCTTT
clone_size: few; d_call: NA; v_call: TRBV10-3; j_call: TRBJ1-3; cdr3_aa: CATSAQYSSGNTIYF; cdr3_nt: TGTGCCACCAGTGCCCAATACAGCTCTGGAAACACCATATATTTT
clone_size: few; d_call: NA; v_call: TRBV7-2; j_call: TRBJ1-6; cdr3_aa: CASSLLVGTSGPLHF; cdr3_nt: TGTGCCAGCAGCTTATTGGTGGGGACCTCGGGACCCCTCCACTTT
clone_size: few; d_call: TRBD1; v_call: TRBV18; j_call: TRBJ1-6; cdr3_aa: CASSSQGRVSPLHF; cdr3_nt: TGTGCCAGCTCATCACAGGGGAGGGTTTCACCCCTCCACTTT
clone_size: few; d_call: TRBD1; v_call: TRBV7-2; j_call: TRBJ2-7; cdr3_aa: CASSQTGTGGYEQYF; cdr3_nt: TGTGCCAGCAGCCAGACCGGGACAGGGGGCTACGAGCAGTACTTC
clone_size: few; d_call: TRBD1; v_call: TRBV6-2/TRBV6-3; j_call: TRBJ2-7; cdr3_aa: CASSFSGQGTYEQYF; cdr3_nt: TGTGCCAGCAGCTTTTCGGGACAGGGGACCTACGAGCAGTACTTC
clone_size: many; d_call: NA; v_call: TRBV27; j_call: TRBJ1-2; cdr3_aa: CASSSLESLSYGYTF; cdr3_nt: TGTGCCAGCAGTTCCCTGGAGTCTCTCTCCTATGGCTACACCTTC
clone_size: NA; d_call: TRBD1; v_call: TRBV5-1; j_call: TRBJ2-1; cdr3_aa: CASSSTGVGGEQFF; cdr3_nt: TGCGCCAGCAGCTCCACAGGGGTCGGAGGTGAGCAGTTCTTC
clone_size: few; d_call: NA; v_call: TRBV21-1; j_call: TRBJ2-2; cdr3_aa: CASTSPREGVHTGELFF; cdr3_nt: TGTGCCAGCACCTCCCCCAGGGAGGGAGTACACACCGGGGAGCTGTTTTTT
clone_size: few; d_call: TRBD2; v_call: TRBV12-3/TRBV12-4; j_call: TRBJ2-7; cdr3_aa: CASSLVPSGVYEQYF; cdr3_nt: TGTGCCAGCAGTTTAGTCCCTAGCGGGGTTTACGAGCAGTACTTC
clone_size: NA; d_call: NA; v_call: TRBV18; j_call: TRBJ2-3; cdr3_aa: CASSPQGNTDTQYF; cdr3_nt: TGTGCCAGCTCACCCCAGGGAAACACAGATACGCAGTATTTT
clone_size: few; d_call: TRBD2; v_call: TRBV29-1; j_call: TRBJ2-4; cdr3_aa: CSVGVPAGGPKNIQYF; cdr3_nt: TGCAGCGTTGGAGTTCCAGCGGGGGGCCCCAAGAACATTCAGTACTTC
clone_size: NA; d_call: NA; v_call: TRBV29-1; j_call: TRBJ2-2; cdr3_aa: CSVEFWGRGGELFF; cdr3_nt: TGCAGCGTTGAATTCTGGGGGCGCGGCGGGGAGCTGTTTTTT
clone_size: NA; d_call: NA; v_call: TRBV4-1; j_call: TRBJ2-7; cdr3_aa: CASSQVTVGLSSYEQYF; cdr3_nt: TGCGCCAGCAGCCAAGTGACGGTCGGGTTAAGCTCCTACGAGCAGTACTTC
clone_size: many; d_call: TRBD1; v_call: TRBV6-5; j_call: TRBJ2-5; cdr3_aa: CASSTGQGTTQETQYF; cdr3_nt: TGTGCCAGCAGTACAGGACAGGGGACTACCCAAGAGACCCAGTACTTC